This T cell receptor (beta chain) was captured by sequencing in a study of breast tumors, draining lymph nodes, adjacent tissues. The CDR3 is 14 residues long. CDR1 and CDR2 (germline): MRHNA, SNTAGT. Germline trimming cut 11 bases from V and 4 bases from J; bases unmatched to any gene: 11. TCRdb itself ran the multiplex PCR reads through MiXCR, one entry per CDR3 protein. The table shows 85,000 to 130,000 distinct CDR3 sequences, with less than 40% occurring only once. Samples came from axillary lymph nodes draining the breast cancer. On this clonotype itself: Antigen unknown.

Findings and caveats of the study: Compared with lymph nodes, tumors were less diverse; compared with nontumor tissue, more. The data were judged consistent with most tumor T cells coming from lymph node and expanding in tumor. Tumor and nontumor repertoires were significantly more similar in luminal-like than in basal-like breast cancer.

Sequencing input: axillary lymph node tissue. The TCR sequence derives from a female donor with breast cancer. Some clones in this sample may be carry-over from other donors' samples. The chain links TRBV6-4 to TRBJ1-5; 7 nucleotides line up with TRBD1. In nucleotides, the CDR3 is TGTGCCGCAGGGGGGCAGGGGAGGAATCAGCCCCAGCATTTT. Its protein is CAAGGQGRNQPQHF.